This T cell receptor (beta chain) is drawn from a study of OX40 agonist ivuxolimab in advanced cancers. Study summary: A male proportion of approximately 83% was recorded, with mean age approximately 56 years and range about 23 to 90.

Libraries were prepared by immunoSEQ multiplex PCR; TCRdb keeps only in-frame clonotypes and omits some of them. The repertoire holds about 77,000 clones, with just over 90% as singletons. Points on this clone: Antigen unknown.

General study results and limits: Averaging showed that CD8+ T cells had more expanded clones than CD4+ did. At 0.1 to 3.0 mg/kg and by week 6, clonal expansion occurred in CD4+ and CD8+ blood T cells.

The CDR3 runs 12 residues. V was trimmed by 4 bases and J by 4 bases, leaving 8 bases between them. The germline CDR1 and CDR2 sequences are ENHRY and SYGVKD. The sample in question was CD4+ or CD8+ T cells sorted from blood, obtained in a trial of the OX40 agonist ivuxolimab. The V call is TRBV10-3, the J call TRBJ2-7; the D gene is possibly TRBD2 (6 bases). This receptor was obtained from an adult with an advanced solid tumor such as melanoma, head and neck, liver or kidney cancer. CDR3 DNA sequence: TGTGCCATCAGTGGGGGAGGTTACGAGCAGTACTTC. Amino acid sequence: CAISGGGYEQYF.